Following are 17 T cell receptor beta chains from one sample sequenced in a study of T cells in Graves' hyperthyroidism and ophthalmopathy. Researchers amplified the TCR beta CDR3 regions from RNA transcripts. During a first-round RT-PCR of the TCR CDR3, the HTBI primer set was used. TCRdb passed the multiplex PCR reads through MiXCR, listing each CDR3 protein once. The table has around 530,000 distinct CDR3 sequences, roughly 18% seen once. The sample consisted of blood. These receptors were collected from a woman in her late teens or twenties with Graves' ophthalmopathy.

Only a few counts were recorded for this clonotype. The J gene is TRBJ1-1, the V gene TRBV19; D uncertain. CDR3 size: 15 residues. The germline V gene encodes CDR1 LNHDA and CDR2 SQIVND (reference sequence). Between the trimmed V and J ends, which lost 1 base and 5 bases, there was a span of 14 bases. The CDR3 spells CASSIGQGGRTEAFF. DNA for the CDR3: TGTGCCAGTAGTATAGGACAAGGAGGAAGGACTGAAGCTTTCTTT.

This clonotype was picked up many times. The chain links TRBV12-3 or TRBV12-4 to TRBJ2-2, with D hard to call. The length of the CDR3 is 12 residues. Trimming removed 6 bases from V and 6 bases from J, with 8 bases in between. The CDR3 here is CASRPNAGELFF. In DNA, the CDR3 is TGTGCCAGCAGACCGAATGCCGGGGAGCTGTTTTTT.

The J gene is TRBJ2-1, the V gene TRBV2; no firm D call. This CDR3 has 13 amino acids. Trimming left V 7 bases short and J 0 bases short, with 7 bases between. The V gene's germline CDR1 is SNHLY and CDR2 FYNNEI. CDR3 in amino acids: CASKPGSYNEQFF. The DNA for the CDR3 is TGTGCCAGCAAGCCCGGCTCCTACAATGAGCAGTTCTTC.

This clonotype was seen at least ten times. The chain has TRBV29-1 and TRBJ2-1, with 8 bases lining up with TRBD1. The CDR3 is 15 residues long. The V and J ends lost 4 bases and 7 bases, in that order; junction bases with no gene match: 12. Per germline, CDR1 SQVTM and CDR2 ANQGSEA. The CDR3 sequence: CSVGGRQGLRNEQFF. The CDR3 DNA sequence: TGCAGCGTTGGGGGGAGACAGGGGTTAAGGAATGAGCAGTTCTTC.

This chain connects TRBV28 to TRBJ2-3; the match to TRBD2 covers 11 bases. V trimming: 4 bases; J trimming: 2 bases; junction bases outside the gene matches: 8. The CDR3 length is 17 residues. Per germline, CDR1 MDHEN and CDR2 SYDVKM. The CDR3 DNA is TGTGCCAGCAGTTGGGATGGGACTAGCGGATACACAGATACGCAGTATTTT. It is translated as CASSWDGTSGYTDTQYF.

This clonotype was observed at least ten times. The gene calls are TRBV6-1 and TRBJ1-1, with TRBD1 matching over 10 bases. Looked up from germline, CDR1 is MNHNS and CDR2 is SASEGT. The CDR3 runs 16 residues. V lost 5 bases, J lost 7 bases, and 13 bases stayed unmatched. CDR3 coding DNA: TGTGCCAGCAGTCCACCGCATGGGACAGGGGATTATGAAGCTTTCTTT. Amino acid sequence: CASSPPHGTGDYEAFF.

The chain recombines TRBV6-5 with TRBJ1-3, with D perhaps matching TRBD1 (6 bases). Deletions cut 2 bases from V and 4 bases from J, with 12 bases between. The CDR3 spans 15 residues. Germline lookup yields CDR1 MNHEY and CDR2 SVGAGI. This CDR3 is CASSYGAGEGNTIYF. The CDR3 nucleotides are TGTGCCAGCAGTTACGGTGCAGGGGAGGGAAACACCATATATTTT.

The rearrangement links TRBV9 to TRBJ1-3; D might be TRBD1 (6 bases). V dropped 3 bases and J dropped 4 bases, with 14 bases sitting between them. Germline V CDR1 and CDR2: SGDLS, YYNGEE. The CDR3 extends over 15 amino acids. The CDR3 region is CASSAAGAGGNTIYF. The CDR3 DNA follows: TGTGCCAGCAGCGCCGCAGGGGCGGGCGGAAACACCATATATTTT.

V gene TRBV6-5 combines with J gene TRBJ2-1, with 10 positions matching TRBD1. This CDR3 has 16 residues. From germline, CDR1 is MNHEY and CDR2 SVGAGI. The J segment lost 4 bases and the V segment lost 4 bases, leaving 7 bases of the junction unmatched. CDR3 sequence (DNA): TGTGCCAGCAGTTCTCCGGGACAGGGGAATTACAATGAGCAGTTCTTC. It codes for CASSSPGQGNYNEQFF.

CDR3 loop: CASSQGSGASYEQYF. DNA for the CDR3: TGTGCCAGCAGCCAAGGCTCGGGGGCCTCCTACGAGCAGTACTTC. The chain has TRBV3-1 and TRBJ2-7; D possibly matches TRBD1 or TRBD2 (6 bases each). Germline loops: CDR1 LGHDT, CDR2 YNNKEL (reference sequence). Trimming shortened V by 1 base and J by 0 bases, and 10 bases separated the two germline ends. This CDR3 has 15 residues.

The rearrangement uses TRBV15 and TRBJ1-1; weak D call: TRBD1 (5 bases). V shed 0 bases and J shed 0 bases, with 11 bases lying between them. The CDR3 sequence is 16 residues long. Germline lookup yields CDR1 LNHNV and CDR2 YYDKDF (reference sequence). Written as DNA, the CDR3 is TGTGCCACCAGCAGAGATCACGGGACGATGAACACTGAAGCTTTCTTT. The encoded protein is CATSRDHGTMNTEAFF.

The table lists this clonotype with many counts. V usage is TRBV7-2 and J usage is TRBJ1-5; D is undetermined. Looked up from germline, CDR1 is SGHTA and CDR2 is FQGNSA. The V end lost 5 bases, the J end lost 4 bases, and 15 bases lay between the germline ends. The CDR3 runs 15 residues. The CDR3 region is CASSPKGARNQPQHF. DNA for the CDR3: TGTGCCAGCAGCCCAAAGGGCGCCCGGAATCAGCCCCAGCATTTT. Using reference TRBV7-2 and TRBJ1-5 for the parts outside the CDR3, the full variable domain is GAGVSQSPSNKVTEKGKDVELRCDPISGHTALYWYRQSLGQGLEFLIYFQGNSAPDKSGLPSDRFSAERTGGSVSTLTIQRTQQEDSAVYLCASSPKGARNQPQHFGDGTRLSIL.

This clonotype was detected ten times or more. The chain couples TRBV18 to TRBJ2-7, with 10 bases identical to TRBD2. The CDR3 runs 15 residues. CDR1 is KGHSH, CDR2 LQKENI, per germline. Trimming removed 2 bases from V and 3 bases from J; junction bases left unmatched: 4. The CDR3 DNA sequence: TGTGCCAGCTCACCAGAGGCTAGCGGGGGCTACGAGCAGTACTTC. This sequence encodes CASSPEASGGYEQYF.

The chain is built from TRBV12-3 or TRBV12-4 and TRBJ1-2; 9 bases map to TRBD1. V lost 7 bases and J lost 3; bases outside the gene matches: 9. The CDR3 has 15 residues. The CDR3 is CASTLGTGLYYGYTF. The CDR3 DNA reads as TGTGCCAGCACCTTGGGGACAGGGTTGTACTATGGCTACACCTTC.

In regard to this clonotype: A much more abundant neighbour one base away suggests this may be a read error. This CDR3 fails to terminate in the conserved phenylalanine or tryptophan, so it likely reflects a read error. The rearrangement links TRBV28 to TRBJ2-2; D is unclear. Germline V gene sequence: CDR1 MDHEN, CDR2 SYDVKM. Trimming stripped 1 base from V and 9 bases from J, with 6 bases between. This CDR3 is built from 12 residues. The CDR3: CASSLSVRELFL. CDR3 nucleotide sequence: TGTGCCAGCAGTTTATCCGTGCGGGAGCTGTTTCTT.

This clonotype was seen repeatedly, ten times or more. The gene calls are TRBV6-1 and TRBJ2-7; the match to TRBD2 covers 8 bases. The CDR3 has 13 residues. After removal of 2 bases from V and 6 bases from J, the junction contained 3 bases not matched to a gene. Germline V CDR1 and CDR2: MNHNS, SASEGT. The CDR3 DNA follows: TGTGCCAGCAGTGAACGGGAGGGCAGCGAGCAGTACTTC. Protein: CASSEREGSEQYF.

This clonotype came up many times. This chain joins TRBV7-8 and TRBJ1-1, with D unclear. Trimming removed 0 bases from V and 1 base from J, with 6 bases in between. CDR1 and CDR2 from the germline V gene are SGHVS and FQNEAQ. The CDR3 extends over 14 amino acids. CDR3 DNA: TGTGCCAGCAGCTTAGCGCTGGGGAACACTGAAGCTTTCTTT. Protein sequence: CASSLALGNTEAFF. Full variable domain (rest looked up from reference TRBV7-8 and TRBJ1-1): GAGVSQSPRYKVAKRGQDVALRCDPISGHVSLFWYQQALGQGPEFLTYFQNEAQLDKSGLPSDRFFAERPEGSVSTLKIQRTQQEDSAVYLCASSLALGNTEAFFGQGTRLTVV.